This T cell receptor (beta chain) was profiled in a study of blood T cell repertoires in COVID-19. Study-wide context: Both acute and convalescent COVID-19 samples were obtained from the United States, Italy and Spain. T cells, B-cell-depleted T cells, or PBMCs provided the cDNA or gDNA that served as material.

The CDR3 is 18 amino acids. Losses at the gene ends were 0 bases for V and 7 bases for J; bases not matched to a gene: 11. Per germline, CDR1 SGHRS and CDR2 YFSETQ. As handled by the study authors: Amplifying reference gene primers gave estimates of nucleated cell counts. The data were produced by immunoSEQ multiplex PCR, yet TCRdb's version contains in-frame clones alone and is incomplete. The V and J calls and clone size are taken from that table; D and trimming were inferred from the DNA. Of under 150,000 clones listed, around three quarters are singletons. Sequences were obtained from peripheral blood. The chain combines TRBV5-1 with TRBJ2-2; 11 bases match TRBD2. This receptor was obtained from a man aged 55 to 70 with acute or convalescent COVID-19. CDR3 amino acids: CASSLAQGSGRAGGELFF. Written as DNA, the CDR3 is TGCGCCAGCAGCTTGGCCCAAGGTAGCGGGAGGGCCGGCGGGGAGCTGTTTTTT.